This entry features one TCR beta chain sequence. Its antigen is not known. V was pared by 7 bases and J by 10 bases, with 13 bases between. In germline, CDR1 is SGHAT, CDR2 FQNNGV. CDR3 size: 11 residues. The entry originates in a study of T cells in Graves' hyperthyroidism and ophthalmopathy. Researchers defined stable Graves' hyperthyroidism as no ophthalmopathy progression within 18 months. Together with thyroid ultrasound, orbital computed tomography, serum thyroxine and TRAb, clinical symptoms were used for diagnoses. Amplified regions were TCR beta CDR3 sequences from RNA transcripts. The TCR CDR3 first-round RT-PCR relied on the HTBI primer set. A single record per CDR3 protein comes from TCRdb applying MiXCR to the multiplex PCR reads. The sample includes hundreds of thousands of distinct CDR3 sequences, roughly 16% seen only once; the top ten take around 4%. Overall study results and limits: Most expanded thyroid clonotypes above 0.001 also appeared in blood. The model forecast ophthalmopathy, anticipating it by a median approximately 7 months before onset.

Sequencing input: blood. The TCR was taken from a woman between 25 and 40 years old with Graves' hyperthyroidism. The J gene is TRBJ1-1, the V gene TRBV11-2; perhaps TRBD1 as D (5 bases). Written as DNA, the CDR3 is TGTGCCAGCACTTCCGGCAGGGTAGCTTTCTTT. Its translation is CASTSGRVAFF.